The rows below give T cell receptor beta chains drawn from one sample of a study of blood T cell repertoires in COVID-19. The protocol was immunoSEQ multiplex PCR, while the TCRdb copy is restricted to in-frame clones and leaves out a portion. Of some 290,000 clones listed, roughly 90% are singletons. The specimen sequenced was peripheral blood. These receptors originate from a woman aged 30 to 39 with COVID-19, enrolled during active disease. Both conserved end residues are part of each CDR3. Each record gives: clone size, V gene, D gene, J gene, CDR3 protein, CDR3 DNA. D genes are given only for firm matches. Size is stated for part of the rows, as once, few or many counts, or as a class when the clone is expanded.

size: -; V: TRBV9; D: TRBD1; J: TRBJ2-7; CDR3: CASSAGQASYEQYF; DNA: TGTGCCAGCAGCGCGGGACAGGCATCCTACGAGCAGTACTTC
size: -; V: TRBV25-1; D: -; J: TRBJ1-1; CDR3: CASNEGGVGRTEAFF; DNA: TGTGCCAGCAACGAGGGAGGTGTGGGGAGAACTGAAGCTTTCTTT
size: -; V: TRBV10-3; D: TRBD2; J: TRBJ2-3; CDR3: CAIRTAGGPGGDTQYF; DNA: TGTGCCATCAGGACAGCGGGAGGGCCTGGTGGAGATACGCAGTATTTT
size: -; V: TRBV6-6; D: TRBD2; J: TRBJ2-4; CDR3: CASRAGEGKNIQYF; DNA: TGTGCCAGCCGGGCGGGAGAGGGCAAAAACATTCAGTACTTC
size: once; V: TRBV25-1; D: TRBD2; J: TRBJ2-5; CDR3: CASSWEGQETQYF; DNA: TGTGCCAGCAGTTGGGAGGGCCAAGAGACCCAGTACTTC
size: -; V: TRBV24-1; D: -; J: TRBJ1-1; CDR3: CATSDFTENTEAFF; DNA: TGTGCCACCAGTGATTTTACAGAAAACACTGAAGCTTTCTTT
size: few; V: TRBV28; D: -; J: TRBJ1-2; CDR3: CASSGVPPSGERTTYGYTF; DNA: TGTGCCAGCAGTGGAGTCCCCCCGAGCGGCGAGCGCACCACCTATGGCTACACCTTC
size: -; V: TRBV6-4; D: -; J: TRBJ2-2; CDR3: CASSEVDYTASADTGELFF; DNA: TGTGCCAGCAGTGAGGTGGATTACACTGCTAGCGCGGACACCGGGGAGCTGTTTTTT
size: once; V: TRBV19; D: TRBD1; J: TRBJ1-1; CDR3: CASSPGGTVRKTFF; DNA: TGTGCCAGTAGCCCGGGCGGGACAGTACGTAAAACTTTCTTT
size: -; V: TRBV3-1/TRBV3-2; D: TRBD2; J: TRBJ2-1; CDR3: CASSPRDYHNEQFF; DNA: TGTGCCAGCAGCCCTCGGGACTATCACAATGAGCAGTTCTTC
size: -; V: TRBV18; D: -; J: TRBJ2-3; CDR3: CASSPPSTDTQYF; DNA: TGTGCCAGCTCACCACCGAGTACAGATACGCAGTATTTT
size: -; V: TRBV11-2; D: -; J: TRBJ1-4; CDR3: CASSPAGEKLFF; DNA: TGTGCCAGCAGCCCAGCGGGTGAAAAACTGTTTTTT
size: -; V: TRBV28; D: -; J: TRBJ2-7; CDR3: CASSFGVFLEQYF; DNA: TGTGCCAGCAGTTTCGGTGTATTCCTCGAGCAGTACTTC
size: -; V: TRBV5-4; D: -; J: TRBJ2-7; CDR3: CASSRAGSPYEQYF; DNA: TGTGCCAGCAGCCGAGCGGGTTCGCCCTACGAGCAGTACTTC
size: -; V: TRBV24-1; D: TRBD1; J: TRBJ2-1; CDR3: CATSGLGDRGPNEQFF; DNA: TGTGCCACCAGTGGCCTAGGGGACAGGGGGCCAAATGAGCAGTTCTTC
size: -; V: TRBV7-9; D: -; J: TRBJ1-1; CDR3: CASSEQGYGYTEAFF; DNA: TGTGCCAGCAGCGAACAGGGATATGGTTACACTGAAGCTTTCTTT
size: once; V: TRBV7-9; D: -; J: TRBJ2-7; CDR3: CASSLWGTANTYEQYF; DNA: TGTGCCAGCAGCTTATGGGGGACTGCTAACACTTACGAGCAGTACTTC
size: -; V: TRBV2; D: -; J: TRBJ2-3; CDR3: CASRGDGADTQYF; DNA: TGTGCCAGCAGGGGAGACGGGGCAGATACGCAGTATTTT
size: -; V: TRBV29-1; D: TRBD1; J: TRBJ1-5; CDR3: CSVVTGGRGNQPQHF; DNA: TGCAGCGTTGTCACAGGGGGCAGGGGCAATCAGCCCCAGCATTTT
size: -; V: TRBV30; D: TRBD1; J: TRBJ1-1; CDR3: CAWSVRDRGISNTEAFF; DNA: TGTGCCTGGAGTGTCCGGGACAGGGGAATTTCGAACACTGAAGCTTTCTTT
size: -; V: TRBV5-1; D: -; J: TRBJ2-3; CDR3: CASSYGAPTDTQYF; DNA: TGCGCCAGCAGCTATGGGGCCCCCACAGATACGCAGTATTTT
size: -; V: TRBV10-3; D: TRBD2; J: TRBJ2-5; CDR3: CAISEGLAVGETQYF; DNA: TGTGCCATCAGTGAGGGACTAGCGGTAGGAGAGACCCAGTACTTC
size: -; V: TRBV10-2; D: -; J: TRBJ2-5; CDR3: CASSRRDSRETQYF; DNA: TGCGCCAGCAGTAGGAGGGATTCCAGGGAGACCCAGTACTTC
size: -; V: TRBV21-1; D: -; J: TRBJ2-2; CDR3: CASSKEGGRNTGELFF; DNA: TGTGCCAGCAGCAAAGAAGGGGGACGGAACACCGGGGAGCTGTTTTTT
size: -; V: TRBV6-1; D: -; J: TRBJ1-1; CDR3: CASSEAARYTEAFF; DNA: TGTGCCAGCAGTGAAGCCGCGAGGTACACTGAAGCTTTCTTT
size: -; V: TRBV19; D: TRBD2; J: TRBJ2-7; CDR3: CASSGAGGPSEQYF; DNA: TGTGCCAGTAGTGGAGCGGGAGGGCCTAGCGAGCAGTACTTC
size: -; V: TRBV11-2; D: -; J: TRBJ1-1; CDR3: CASSLDGWSEAFF; DNA: TGTGCCAGCAGCTTAGATGGTTGGAGTGAAGCTTTCTTT
size: -; V: TRBV3-1/TRBV3-2; D: TRBD2; J: TRBJ2-1; CDR3: CASSQRLARYNEQFF; DNA: TGTGCCAGCAGCCAGCGACTAGCGCGGTACAATGAGCAGTTCTTC
size: once; V: TRBV15; D: TRBD1; J: TRBJ1-5; CDR3: CATSRGTGQINQPQHF; DNA: TGTGCCACCAGCAGAGGGACGGGACAGATAAATCAGCCCCAGCATTTT
size: -; V: TRBV21-1; D: -; J: TRBJ2-2; CDR3: CASSKAAGRGNTGELFF; DNA: TGTGCCAGCAGCAAAGCGGCAGGGAGGGGAAACACCGGGGAGCTGTTTTTT
size: -; V: TRBV19; D: TRBD2; J: TRBJ2-1; CDR3: CASTRAGDHNEQFF; DNA: TGTGCCAGTACAAGGGCGGGAGATCACAATGAGCAGTTCTTC
size: -; V: TRBV2; D: TRBD1; J: TRBJ1-2; CDR3: CASSVQGEDYGYTF; DNA: TGTGCCAGCAGTGTCCAGGGGGAGGACTATGGCTACACCTTC
size: -; V: TRBV10-2; D: TRBD2; J: TRBJ2-7; CDR3: CASTSGGSYEQYF; DNA: TGCGCCAGCACCAGCGGGGGCTCCTACGAGCAGTACTTC
size: -; V: TRBV11-3; D: TRBD1; J: TRBJ2-5; CDR3: CASSIRGQGGETQYF; DNA: TGTGCCAGCAGCATTAGGGGACAGGGGGGAGAGACCCAGTACTTC
size: -; V: TRBV5-1; D: -; J: TRBJ1-1; CDR3: CASSLIGGDTEAFF; DNA: TGCGCCAGCAGCTTGATTGGGGGGGACACTGAAGCTTTCTTT
size: -; V: TRBV19; D: TRBD1; J: TRBJ1-6; CDR3: CASRDRGNSPLHF; DNA: TGTGCCAGCCGGGACAGGGGTAATTCACCCCTCCACTTT
size: -; V: TRBV6-5; D: TRBD1; J: TRBJ2-2; CDR3: CASNIRTGSGELFF; DNA: TGTGCCAGCAACATACGGACAGGGTCCGGGGAGCTGTTTTTT
size: -; V: TRBV27; D: TRBD1; J: TRBJ2-1; CDR3: CASSWTGDGSYNEQFF; DNA: TGTGCCAGCAGTTGGACAGGTGATGGCTCCTACAATGAGCAGTTCTTC
size: -; V: TRBV27; D: TRBD1; J: TRBJ2-7; CDR3: CASSLSLGQRYEQYF; DNA: TGTGCCAGCAGTTTATCGTTGGGACAGCGATACGAGCAGTACTTC
size: -; V: TRBV28; D: TRBD1; J: TRBJ2-3; CDR3: CASSFAGGDTQYF; DNA: TGTGCCAGCAGTTTCGCAGGGGGCGATACGCAGTATTTT
size: -; V: TRBV18; D: -; J: TRBJ2-7; CDR3: CASSPNSGTYEQYF; DNA: TGTGCCAGCTCACCAAATAGCGGTACCTACGAGCAGTACTTC
size: once; V: TRBV7-9; D: TRBD2; J: TRBJ2-5; CDR3: CASSSRRLAEETQYF; DNA: TGTGCCAGCAGCTCTCGGCGGCTAGCGGAAGAGACCCAGTACTTC